Listed below are T cell receptor beta chains from one sample, sequenced in a study of lymphopenia after photon versus proton radiotherapy. Clones were read by immunoSEQ multiplex PCR, and TCRdb kept only the in-frame ones, dropping some. The sample contains some 42,000 clones, about four fifths of which appear only once. The sequenced sample was peripheral blood, obtained from a patient treated with proton-based radiotherapy. The receptors come from a woman in her 70s with pancreatic cancer. The CDR3 runs from the conserved cysteine through the conserved F or W. The D gene is left open where the match is weak. Not every row has a clone size; where given, it reads once, few, many or a size class.

j_call v_call d_call clone_size cdr3_aa cdr3_nt
TRBJ1-1 TRBV28 NA NA CASSFNMNTEAFF TGTGCCAGCAGTTTTAACATGAACACTGAAGCTTTCTTT
TRBJ2-3 TRBV27 TRBD2 NA CASSPRFPTSGYSTQYF TGTGCCAGCAGTCCTCGCTTCCCGACTAGCGGGTATAGTACGCAGTATTTT
TRBJ2-1 TRBV6-4 TRBD2 once CASNAGTTQREQFF TGTGCCAGCAACGCCGGGACTACCCAGAGGGAGCAGTTCTTC
TRBJ2-1 TRBV7-8 TRBD2 NA CASSLDGLAGGYEQFF TGTGCCAGCAGCTTAGATGGTCTAGCGGGAGGTTATGAGCAGTTCTTC
TRBJ1-5 TRBV5-8 NA NA CASSLWQASNQPQHF TGTGCCAGCAGCTTGTGGCAGGCTAGCAATCAGCCCCAGCATTTT
TRBJ1-1 TRBV6-5 NA NA CASSYSTGVNTEAFF TGTGCCAGCAGTTACTCGACCGGTGTGAACACTGAAGCTTTCTTT
TRBJ1-2 TRBV7-2 TRBD1 NA CASSSSRDRRYGYTF TGTGCCAGCAGCTCGTCCCGGGACAGGAGGTATGGCTACACCTTC
TRBJ1-2 TRBV7-3 NA NA CASSQNTGSKAGYTF TGTGCCAGCAGCCAAAACACCGGGTCCAAGGCTGGCTACACCTTC
TRBJ2-3 TRBV2 NA few CASTRTDTQYF TGTGCCAGCACCCGCACAGATACGCAGTATTTT
TRBJ2-2 TRBV18 TRBD2 NA CASSPRPSGANTGELFF TGTGCCAGCTCACCACGGCCTAGCGGGGCAAACACCGGGGAGCTGTTTTTT
TRBJ2-7 TRBV19 NA NA CASSISGQGSYEQYF TGTGCCAGTAGTATCTCAGGGCAGGGGAGCTACGAGCAGTACTTC
TRBJ2-1 TRBV30 NA once CAWSVMGSAFF TGTGCCTGGAGTGTAATGGGCAGCGCGTTCTTC
TRBJ1-6 TRBV7-2 NA NA CASSFDSPPSPLHF TGTGCCAGCAGCTTTGACAGTCCCCCTTCACCCCTCCACTTT
TRBJ1-4 TRBV20-1 NA NA CSARVNEKLFF TGCAGTGCTAGAGTGAATGAAAAACTGTTTTTT
TRBJ2-1 TRBV15 TRBD1 NA CATSREGTGSYNEQFF TGTGCCACCAGCAGAGAAGGGACAGGGAGCTACAATGAGCAGTTCTTC
TRBJ2-5 TRBV5-1 TRBD2 NA CASSLGSSGSSETQYF TGCGCCAGCAGCCTTGGGAGTAGCGGGAGTTCAGAGACCCAGTACTTC
TRBJ1-2 TRBV6-1 NA NA CASRMTIFYGYTF TGTGCCAGCAGGATGACCATCTTCTATGGCTACACCTTC
TRBJ1-2 TRBV25-1 NA NA CASIPQGLQRNGYTF TGTGCCAGCATCCCACAGGGACTCCAAAGAAATGGCTACACCTTC
TRBJ2-2 TRBV5-1 NA NA CASSLAELTNTGELFF TGCGCCAGCAGCTTGGCGGAGCTAACGAACACCGGGGAGCTGTTTTTT
TRBJ2-7 TRBV6-6 TRBD2 NA CASSYIQGAGGYEQYF TGTGCCAGCAGTTATATTCAGGGCGCGGGGGGCTACGAGCAGTACTTC
TRBJ2-5 TRBV10-2 NA few CASSEDAETQYF TGCGCCAGCAGTGAGGATGCTGAGACCCAGTACTTC
TRBJ2-1 TRBV9 NA NA CASSVGSGAAYNEQFF TGTGCCAGCAGCGTAGGATCGGGAGCGGCGTACAATGAGCAGTTCTTC
TRBJ2-7 TRBV7-7 TRBD2 NA CASSLQAGGAYEQYF TGTGCTAGCAGCCTACAAGCGGGAGGCGCCTACGAGCAGTACTTC
TRBJ2-7 TRBV4-3 NA NA CASSQAPGLTYEQYF TGCGCCAGCAGCCAAGCCCCCGGTCTCACCTACGAGCAGTACTTC
TRBJ1-1 TRBV13 NA NA CASSLGRGSQRITEAFF TGTGCCAGCAGCTTAGGCCGAGGATCACAAAGGATCACTGAAGCTTTCTTT
TRBJ2-3 TRBV18 NA NA CASSPVIGADTQYF TGTGCCAGCTCACCAGTCATCGGGGCAGATACGCAGTATTTT
TRBJ2-7 TRBV15 TRBD1 once CATRDRDSYEQYF TGTGCCACCAGAGACAGGGACTCCTACGAGCAGTACTTC
TRBJ1-1 TRBV6-5 NA NA CASSYSGRGAAFF TGTGCCAGCAGTTACTCCGGCAGGGGTGCAGCTTTCTTT
TRBJ2-3 TRBV7-2 TRBD2 NA CASSSLAGSTDTQYF TGTGCCAGCAGCTCGCTAGCGGGAAGCACAGATACGCAGTATTTT